The 17 T cell receptor beta chains given below trace back to one sample, sequenced in a study of CD4 T cells in relation to SARS-CoV-2 and coronaviruses. Their target antigens are unknown. CD4+ T cells from unexposed donors were obtained before the COVID-19 pandemic (2011-2018). After about ten days of culture, CD4+ T cells were isolated. Data came from immunoSEQ multiplex PCR; TCRdb stores just in-frame clones and leaves some out. Among some 22,000 clones listed, roughly 72% were seen once. Material: CD4+ T cells from PBMCs, cultured in vitro. The origin of the receptors is a human donor in good health.

The rearrangement joins TRBV30 to TRBJ1-5; the D gene is possibly TRBD1 (6 bases). Germline V gene sequence: CDR1 GTSNPN, CDR2 SVGIG (reference sequence). Trimming shortened V by 5 bases and J by 1 base, and 15 bases separated the two germline ends. This CDR3 spans 15 amino acids. The CDR3 coding sequence is TGTGCCTGGGCCGGACAGCGGGGGAGCAATCAGCCCCAGCATTTT. Translation gives CAWAGQRGSNQPQHF.

V is TRBV18 and J is TRBJ2-1, with 8 positions matching TRBD2. The CDR3 extends over 15 amino acids. CDR1 KGHSH and CDR2 LQKENI come from the germline V gene. Trimming removed 2 bases from V and 6 bases from J; junction bases left unmatched: 6. The CDR3 is CASSPFSGSGNEQFF. The CDR3 coding sequence is TGTGCCAGCTCACCATTCAGCGGGAGTGGCAATGAGCAGTTCTTC.

The chain employs TRBV18 and TRBJ1-3; perhaps TRBD1 as D (5 bases). Germline V gene lookup returns CDR1 KGHSH and CDR2 LQKENI. V lost 6 bases and J 4 bases, leaving 13 bases between the germline ends. This CDR3 is 14 amino acids long. CDR3 DNA: TGTGCCAGCTCCCCGGACATAATCGGAAACACCATATATTTT. This sequence encodes CASSPDIIGNTIYF.

V usage is TRBV18 and J usage is TRBJ1-4, with a weak D call TRBD1 (6 bases). Germline CDR1 KGHSH, CDR2 LQKENI. V was pared by 0 bases and J by 7 bases, with 21 bases between. CDR3 length: 18 amino acids. CDR3 region: CASSPPAGEGVLSEKLFF. In DNA form, the CDR3 reads TGTGCCAGCTCACCACCTGCGGGGGAGGGGGTCCTTAGTGAAAAACTGTTTTTT.

V and J are TRBV5-1 and TRBJ2-3; TRBD2 matches 9 bases. CDR3 size: 17 residues. In germline, CDR1 is SGHRS, CDR2 YFSETQ. The ends lost 0 bases at V and 0 bases at J; junction bases unmatched: 5. This CDR3 reads CASSLGSSGASTDTQYF. CDR3 in DNA: TGCGCCAGCAGCTTGGGGTCTAGCGGGGCAAGCACAGATACGCAGTATTTT.

The rearrangement joins TRBV10-2 to TRBJ1-5, with unresolved D. Germline-derived CDR1 and CDR2 are WSHSY and SAAADI. The V and J ends lost 2 bases and 4 bases respectively, with 9 bases between them. The CDR3 runs to 14 residues. The CDR3 DNA sequence: TGCGCCAGCAGTGAGAATGGGAGGAATCAGCCCCAGCATTTT. It translates to CASSENGRNQPQHF.

The genes are TRBV4-3 and TRBJ2-7, with unresolved D. The CDR3 extends over 15 amino acids. V lost 4 bases to trimming and J lost 4 bases, with 17 bases between them. The germline CDR1 and CDR2 sequences are LGHNA and YSLEER. The CDR3, as DNA: TGCGCCAGCAGCCTTGACGAGTCCTTAAGGTACGAGCAGTACTTC. It yields the protein CASSLDESLRYEQYF.

V gene TRBV29-1 combines with J gene TRBJ2-5, with 7 bases that match TRBD1. V lost 5 bases and J lost 5; bases outside the gene matches: 8. CDR1 and CDR2 from the germline V gene are SQVTM and ANQGSEA. This CDR3 is built from 13 residues. The CDR3 region has the DNA TGCAGCGTTAAAACGACAGGGAGCGAGACCCAGTACTTC. Amino acid sequence: CSVKTTGSETQYF.

The chain carries TRBV7-9 and TRBJ2-5; 8 bases fit TRBD1. CDR1 and CDR2 from the germline V gene are SEHNR and FQNEAQ (reference sequence). This CDR3 has 15 amino acids. After removal of 1 base from V and 6 bases from J, the junction contained 7 bases not matched to a gene. CDR3 residues: CASSLVGQGMKTQYF. The CDR3 region has the DNA TGTGCCAGCAGCTTAGTCGGACAGGGTATGAAGACCCAGTACTTC.

This chain connects TRBV3-1 (or the pseudogene TRBV3-2) to TRBJ2-5; 9 nucleotides agree with TRBD2. The germline V gene encodes CDR1 LGHDT and CDR2 YNNKEL (reference sequence). This CDR3 region has 18 residues. The J segment lost 5 bases and the V segment lost 1 base, leaving 14 bases of the junction unmatched. CDR3 sequence: CASSQGVAAGGQGETQYF. The CDR3 nucleotides read TGTGCCAGCAGCCAAGGAGTGGCAGCGGGGGGTCAGGGGGAGACCCAGTACTTC.

This clone was seen only a few times. The chain combines TRBV27 with TRBJ2-1; D remains ambiguous. The V end lost 7 bases, the J end lost 3 bases, and 19 bases lay between the germline ends. The length of the CDR3 is 16 residues. The germline V gene encodes CDR1 MNHEY and CDR2 SMNVEV (reference sequence). The CDR3: CASKVMAASDYNEQFF. CDR3 bases: TGTGCCAGCAAGGTCATGGCTGCGTCGGACTACAATGAGCAGTTCTTC.

CDR3 in DNA: TGTGCCAGCAGTTCAAATTCCTACGAGCAGTACTTC. This sequence encodes CASSSNSYEQYF. The chain joins TRBV13 to TRBJ2-7; D remains unclear. Per germline, CDR1 PRHDT and CDR2 FYEKMQ (reference sequence). The CDR3 covers 12 residues. V lost 6 bases, J lost 1 base, and 7 bases lay in between.

The chain is built from TRBV4-1 and TRBJ1-2; D is uncertain. The CDR3 is 11 residues long. V gave up 0 bases and J gave up 8 bases, with 4 bases separating them. Germline V gene sequence: CDR1 MGHRA, CDR2 YSYEKL. The CDR3 nucleotides read TGCGCCAGCAGCCAAGATGCGGGCTACACCTTC. It codes for CASSQDAGYTF.

In its sample, this clone was seen once. The J gene is TRBJ1-2, the V gene TRBV5-1; D may be TRBD1 (5 bases). CDR1 and CDR2 from the germline V gene are SGHRS and YFSETQ. Trimming removed 4 bases at V and 6 bases at J, with 16 bases between. CDR3 size: 14 residues. The CDR3 region is CASSPPGGGDGYTF. The CDR3 DNA is TGCGCCAGCAGCCCCCCTGGAGGAGGGGATGGCTACACCTTC.

Written as DNA, the CDR3 is TGCGCCAGCAGCCAAGAGGGGCAGGGTTCCCAGCCCCAGCATTTT. Its translation is CASSQEGQGSQPQHF. This chain joins TRBV4-1 and TRBJ1-5; D may be TRBD1 (5 bases). There are 15 residues in the CDR3. The V gene's germline CDR1 is MGHRA and CDR2 YSYEKL. The germline V and J ends were trimmed by 0 bases and 7 bases, with 13 bases remaining between them.

The chain carries TRBV3-1 (or the pseudogene TRBV3-2) and TRBJ2-5, with 14 positions matching TRBD2. Germline CDR1 LGHDT, CDR2 YNNKEL (reference sequence). V trimming: 4 bases; J trimming: 5 bases; junction bases outside the gene matches: 3. This CDR3 is built from 15 residues. The CDR3 DNA reads as TGTGCCAGCAGCCCCCGGACTAGCGGGAGGGAGACCCAGTACTTC. It translates to CASSPRTSGRETQYF.

V gene TRBV18 combines with J gene TRBJ2-5; either TRBD1 or TRBD2 may fit D (5 bases each). Trimming took off 5 bases at V and 1 base at J, with 8 bases between the two ends. Germline CDR1 reads KGHSH; CDR2 reads LQKENI. The CDR3 is 13 amino acids. CDR3: CASSEGSQETQYF. The CDR3 bases are TGTGCCAGCTCAGAGGGGTCCCAAGAGACCCAGTACTTC.